The 26 T cell receptor beta chains reported below all come from one sample, sequenced in a study of blood T cell repertoires in COVID-19 (dated by TCRdb to about 2020). Libraries were built with the immunoSEQ multiplex PCR assay. TCRdb provides this immuneACCESS table in a form limited to in-frame rearrangements. Some clones are lacking; in checked studies, under half of them reflect an unresolved V gene, and why the rest are absent is not known. This sample has about 330,000 clones in its table, and roughly 87% of those were observed once. Approximately 5.2% of the sample is taken by the ten largest. The sample consisted of PBMCs or T cells enriched from blood (not recorded which). These receptors were collected from a woman aged 25 to 39 who had recovered from COVID-19.

This rearrangement joins TRBV19 to TRBJ1-4; 9 bases match TRBD1. Germline trimming cut 5 bases from V and 7 bases from J; bases unmatched to any gene: 8. The CDR3 runs 15 residues. Per germline, CDR1 LNHDA and CDR2 SQIVND (reference sequence). CDR3 nucleotide sequence: TGTGCCAGTAGTGTCCACAGGGGGCAGGTTGAAAAACTGTTTTTT. Protein: CASSVHRGQVEKLFF.

This clone occurred once. The gene calls are TRBV5-1 and TRBJ2-3; possible D gene TRBD2, 5 bases. Germline CDR1 reads SGHRS; CDR2 reads YFSETQ. Trimming cost V 3 bases and J 4 bases, with 12 bases left between them. The CDR3 runs to 14 residues. CDR3 sequence reads: CASSSGGRADTQYF. The DNA for the CDR3 is TGCGCCAGCAGCTCCGGTGGGCGGGCAGATACGCAGTATTTT.

The CDR3 DNA reads TGTGCCAGTAGTATACGGCCAGCGGGGGCCTCTATAGCCAAAAACATTCAGTACTTC. As protein: CASSIRPAGASIAKNIQYF. V is TRBV19 and J is TRBJ2-4; 8 bases map to TRBD2. CDR1 LNHDA and CDR2 SQIVND come from the germline V gene (reference sequence). V shed 2 bases and J 0 bases; nucleotides not matched to a gene: 12. The CDR3 totals 19 residues.

The CDR3 DNA is TGTGCCAGCAGTAGAGTTGGTCGCGGCACTGAAGCTTTCTTT. Its protein is CASSRVGRGTEAFF. This sequence joins TRBV2 and TRBJ1-1; no clear D gene. Germline CDR1 SNHLY, CDR2 FYNNEI. CDR3 length equals 14 residues. Trimming stripped 5 bases from V and 4 bases from J, with 14 bases between.

Worth noting for this clone: This could be a read error, since a much larger clone is one nucleotide away. This chain connects TRBV6-2 or TRBV6-3 to TRBJ1-1, with D possibly being TRBD1 (6 bases). This CDR3 comprises 11 residues. With 5 bases removed from V and 5 bases from J, the gap between germline ends came to 6 bases. The germline V gene encodes CDR1 MNHEY and CDR2 SVGEGT. The CDR3 bases are TGTGCCAGCAGTCAGGGGACTGAAGCTTTCTTT. This encodes CASSQGTEAFF.

This rearrangement joins TRBV5-1 to TRBJ2-2; 8 bases match TRBD1. J was trimmed by 7 bases and V by 3 bases; bases with no gene match: 8. Germline CDR1 and CDR2: SGHRS and YFSETQ. This CDR3 has 15 residues. The CDR3 reads CASSYGQGGFGELFF. DNA for the CDR3: TGCGCCAGCAGCTACGGACAGGGAGGATTCGGGGAGCTGTTTTTT.

The rearrangement links TRBV6-5 to TRBJ1-6, with D perhaps TRBD1 (6 bases). CDR1 MNHEY and CDR2 SVGAGI come from the germline V gene. Trimming removed 6 bases at V and 7 bases at J, with 16 bases between. The CDR3 contains 15 residues. The CDR3 DNA is TGTGCCAGCAGGCCACAGGGTCCTGAGAATTCACCCCTCCACTTT. This encodes CASRPQGPENSPLHF.

J is TRBJ1-1 and V is TRBV5-4; tentatively, D is TRBD1 (5 bases). V lost 9 bases, J lost 7 bases, and 13 bases lay in between. The CDR3 spans 11 residues. In germline, CDR1 is SGHNT, CDR2 YYREEE (reference sequence). The CDR3 reads CATKQGLEAFF. The CDR3 region has the DNA TGTGCCACAAAGCAGGGTCTTGAAGCTTTCTTT.

The gene calls are TRBV30 and TRBJ1-1; D is unclear. V dropped 5 bases and J dropped 1 base, with 8 bases sitting between them. CDR3 length: 12 residues. CDR1 and CDR2 (germline): GTSNPN, SVGIG (reference sequence). The CDR3 DNA reads as TGTGCCTGGGGACGGGGGAACACTGAAGCTTTCTTT. Translation gives CAWGRGNTEAFF.

The chain recombines TRBV6-5 with TRBJ1-1; a weak D match, TRBD1 (6 bases). The V end was cut by 6 bases, the J end by 4 bases, with 18 bases between. Germline V gives CDR1 MNHEY, CDR2 SVGAGI. This CDR3 region has 15 residues. The CDR3 DNA reads as TGTGCCAGCAGACCCGGGGGGGCGCGGGGCACTGAAGCTTTCTTT. Translated: CASRPGGARGTEAFF.

The V call is TRBV20-1, the J call TRBJ1-2; TRBD1 might be the D (5 bases). The germline V gene has CDR1 DFQATT and CDR2 SNEGSKA (reference sequence). The CDR3 loop spans 13 amino acids. V lost 3 bases, J lost 2 bases, and 10 bases lay in between. CDR3 coding DNA: TGCAGTGCTAGTCCAGGGATAAACTATGGCTACACCTTC. Its protein product is CSASPGINYGYTF.

The chain joins TRBV4-2 to TRBJ1-2, with 10 bases fitting TRBD1. CDR3 length: 17 residues. The germline V gene encodes CDR1 LGHNA and CDR2 YNFKEQ. V lost 0 bases, J lost 6 bases, and 10 bases stayed unmatched. The CDR3 spells CASSQETSGQGGNGYTF. CDR3 nucleotides: TGTGCCAGCAGCCAAGAAACAAGCGGACAGGGGGGGAATGGCTACACCTTC.

V is TRBV19 and J is TRBJ1-2; TRBD1 matches at 7 bases. V trimming: 4 bases; J trimming: 4 bases; junction bases outside the gene matches: 3. This CDR3 has 13 amino acids. Germline values: CDR1 LNHDA, CDR2 SQIVND (reference sequence). For the CDR3, the DNA is TGTGCCAGTAGTACCGACAGGGTCTATGGCTACACCTTC. Protein product: CASSTDRVYGYTF. The full variable domain, with the rest looked up from reference TRBV19 and TRBJ1-2, is DGGITQSPKYLFRKEGQNVTLSCEQNLNHDAMYWYRQDPGQGLRLIYYSQIVNDFQKGDIAEGYSVSREKKESFPLTVTSAQKNPTAFYLCASSTDRVYGYTFGSGTRLTVV.

The CDR3 loop is CASSLEGTSVSYEQYF. The CDR3 nucleotides are TGTGCCAGCAGTTTAGAAGGGACATCCGTTTCCTACGAGCAGTACTTC. The chain links TRBV27 to TRBJ2-7, with D perhaps matching TRBD1 (6 bases). Germline-derived CDR1 and CDR2 are MNHEY and SMNVEV (reference sequence). With 2 bases removed from V and 1 base from J, the gap between germline ends came to 15 bases. This CDR3 region has 16 residues.

V is TRBV3-1 (or the pseudogene TRBV3-2) and J is TRBJ1-1; D is perhaps TRBD1 (6 bases). From germline, CDR1 is LGHDT and CDR2 YNNKEL (reference sequence). V was trimmed by 4 bases and J by 1 base, leaving 16 bases between them. The CDR3 length is 16 residues. The CDR3 spells CASSPGTTLWNTEAFF. CDR3 sequence (DNA): TGTGCCAGCAGCCCCGGGACAACCCTATGGAACACTGAAGCTTTCTTT.

The chain couples TRBV12-5 to TRBJ1-1; D unclear. V was cut by 1 base and J by 4 bases, with 7 bases left in between. Per germline, CDR1 LGHNT and CDR2 FRNRAP. This CDR3 comprises 13 residues. The CDR3 here is CASGLGRGTEAFF. The CDR3 coding sequence is TGTGCTAGTGGTTTGGGGCGGGGCACTGAAGCTTTCTTT. Drawing the rest from reference TRBV12-5 and TRBJ1-1, the complete variable domain is DARVTQTPRHKVTEMGQEVTMRCQPILGHNTVFWYRQTMMQGLELLAYFRNRAPLDDSGMPKDRFSAEMPDATLATLKIQPSEPRDSAVYFCASGLGRGTEAFFGQGTRLTVV.

V gene TRBV5-1 combines with J gene TRBJ2-2; TRBD1 might be the D (5 bases). CDR1 is SGHRS and CDR2 is YFSETQ in the germline V gene. The CDR3 is 15 amino acids. Trimming took off 0 bases at V and 6 bases at J, with 12 bases between the two ends. The CDR3 region has the DNA TGCGCCAGCAGCTTGGTGGTAGGGGAAGCCGGGGAGCTGTTTTTT. Translating gives CASSLVVGEAGELFF.

This clone was seen once. The chain recombines TRBV5-6 with TRBJ1-4, with D possibly TRBD1 on 5 matching bases. V was shortened by 4 bases and J by 7 bases, with 17 bases between the two germline ends. CDR1 SGHDT and CDR2 YYEEEE come from the germline V gene. The CDR3 consists of 15 residues. Here the CDR3 reads CASSQDPQGGEKLFF. In DNA, the CDR3 is TGTGCCAGCAGCCAAGACCCGCAGGGTGGTGAAAAACTGTTTTTT.

The gene calls are TRBV6-5 and TRBJ1-2; no clear D. Trimming pared 2 bases from V and 4 bases from J, leaving 14 bases between. CDR1 is MNHEY, CDR2 SVGAGI, per germline. The CDR3 spans 15 residues. CDR3 nucleotides: TGTGCCAGCAGTTACGGTTCAGTGGCCGTCTATGGCTACACCTTC. As protein: CASSYGSVAVYGYTF.

The chain has TRBV27 and TRBJ2-7; weak D call: TRBD2 (7 bases). The CDR3 has 15 residues. V lost 6 bases to trimming and J lost 1 base, with 16 bases between them. Germline values: CDR1 MNHEY, CDR2 SMNVEV (reference sequence). CDR3 bases: TGTGCCAGCAGCTCGGGGGGCCGGGAATCCTACGAGCAGTACTTC. Translating gives CASSSGGRESYEQYF.

V is TRBV9 and J is TRBJ2-1; 8 bases agree with TRBD1. The CDR3 consists of 15 residues. The ends lost 1 base at V and 8 bases at J; junction bases unmatched: 8. From germline, CDR1 is SGDLS and CDR2 YYNGEE. Here the CDR3 DNA reads TGTGCCAGCAGCGTATTTGCAGGGGGCAAGGATGAGCAGTTCTTC. Translating gives CASSVFAGGKDEQFF.

The gene calls are TRBV30 and TRBJ1-2; D uncertain. Germline V gene lookup returns CDR1 GTSNPN and CDR2 SVGIG (reference sequence). The CDR3 is 11 residues long. V lost 6 bases and J 4 bases, leaving 9 bases between the germline ends. CDR3 in DNA: TGTGCCTGCCTGTCTTCCTATGGCTACACCTTC. Encoded protein: CACLSSYGYTF.

The chain links TRBV18 to TRBJ1-1; a possible D gene is TRBD1 (5 bases). The germline V gene has CDR1 KGHSH and CDR2 LQKENI. V gave up 6 bases and J gave up 1 base, with 18 bases separating them. The CDR3 length is 16 residues. The CDR3 region is CASSPLPQGGNTEAFF. CDR3 coding DNA: TGTGCCAGCTCCCCCCTACCGCAGGGCGGGAACACTGAAGCTTTCTTT.

The chain couples TRBV19 to TRBJ2-3; D not certain. Trimming stripped 3 bases from V and 10 bases from J, with 11 bases between. Germline values: CDR1 LNHDA, CDR2 SQIVND (reference sequence). CDR3 length: 12 amino acids. The CDR3 loop reads CASSIGQVAQYF. The CDR3 DNA sequence: TGTGCCAGTAGTATTGGGCAGGTGGCGCAGTATTTT.

The chain recombines TRBV6-5 with TRBJ1-6; 10 positions agree with TRBD1. Germline V gives CDR1 MNHEY, CDR2 SVGAGI. V lost 5 bases to trimming and J lost 7 bases; unmatched junction nucleotides: 2. The CDR3 has 14 residues. The CDR3 loop reads CASSPGQGNSPLHF. CDR3 nucleotide sequence: TGTGCCAGCAGTCCGGGACAGGGGAATTCACCCCTCCACTTT.

This clone was recorded only once. This chain uses TRBV5-8 with TRBJ1-5; 9 bases align to TRBD1. Germline CDR1 is SGHTS and CDR2 is YDEGEE. The CDR3 consists of 15 residues. The V segment lost 3 bases and the J segment 5 bases; nucleotides outside the gene matches: 6. The CDR3 spells CASSSGTGKHQPQHF. In DNA form, the CDR3 reads TGTGCCAGCAGCTCCGGGACAGGGAAACATCAGCCCCAGCATTTT.